This TCR beta chain was identified in a study of CD8 T cells in Susac syndrome. Study-level results: The number of individuals included in the study's TCR sequencing and HLA analysis was acknowledged as relatively small.

Sequencing of TCR beta covered CD8+ and CD4+ T cells obtained from blood. TEMRA cells were FACS-enriched, with CD8+ and CD4+ T cells isolated negatively. Remarks on this clonotype: Its specificity is unknown. A junction end diverges from the germline sequence, so it may reflect a read error.

With random hexamers, reverse transcription was performed on about 0.5 to 1 ug of RNA. TCR beta CDR3 was amplified by immunoSEQ multiplex PCR. This amplification extended across 54 Vbeta and 13 Jbeta segments. TCRdb used MiXCR to reprocess the immunoSEQ multiplex PCR reads, holding one entry per CDR3 protein. The repertoire holds 150,000 to 250,000 distinct CDR3 sequences, with around 96% as singletons. The CDR3 covers 16 residues. Looked up from germline, CDR1 is LGHDT and CDR2 is YNNKEL (reference sequence). Input material: CD4+ T cells from PBMCs. The chain carries TRBV3-1 and TRBJ1-1; D not resolved. The sequence derives from a human donor with multiple sclerosis. The CDR3 region has the DNA TGTGCCAGCAGCCAAGATCAGCCGGGTCTAGGCACTGAAGTTTTCTTT. Encoded protein: CASSQDQPGLGTEVFF.